The clone carrying this T cell receptor beta chain was found a few times. Antigen unknown. Unsorted samples, those not sorted, used some 100 million PBMCs for genomic DNA. This entry belongs to a study of shared clonotypes between healthy human individuals. Study as a whole: The cohort comprised two women and three men. Their ages spanned 18 to 49 years.

The assay was immunoSEQ multiplex PCR, and TCRdb's table has in-frame clones only and misses some. The repertoire holds 450,000 to 500,000 clones, with around 80% as singletons. CDR3 length equals 12 residues. Study-level points and caveats: Expectations were that clonotype sharing among donors would be affected by sequencing depth.

The specimen was PBMCs. The sequence was collected from a woman aged 40 to 50 in good health. Some clones in this sample may be carry-over from other donors' samples. The chain links TRBV1 to TRBJ1-1. TRBV1 corresponds to a pseudogene. The CDR3 DNA reads TGCACCAGCAGCCAAGTGTGCGGGGACGCTTTCTTT. Translated, it gives CTSSQVCGDAFF.